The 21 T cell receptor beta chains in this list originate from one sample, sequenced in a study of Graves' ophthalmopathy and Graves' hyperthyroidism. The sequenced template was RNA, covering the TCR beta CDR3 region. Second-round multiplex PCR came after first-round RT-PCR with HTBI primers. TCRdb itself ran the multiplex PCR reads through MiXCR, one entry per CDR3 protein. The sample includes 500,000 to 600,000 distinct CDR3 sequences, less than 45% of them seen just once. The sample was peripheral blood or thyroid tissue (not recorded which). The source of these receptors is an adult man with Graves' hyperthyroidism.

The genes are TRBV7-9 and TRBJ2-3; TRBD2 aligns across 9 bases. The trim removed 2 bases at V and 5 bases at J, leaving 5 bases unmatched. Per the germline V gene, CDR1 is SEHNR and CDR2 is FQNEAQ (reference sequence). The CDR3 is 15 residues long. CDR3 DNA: TGTGCCAGCAGCTTATTAGCGGGAGAGGGAGATACGCAGTATTTT. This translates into CASSLLAGEGDTQYF.

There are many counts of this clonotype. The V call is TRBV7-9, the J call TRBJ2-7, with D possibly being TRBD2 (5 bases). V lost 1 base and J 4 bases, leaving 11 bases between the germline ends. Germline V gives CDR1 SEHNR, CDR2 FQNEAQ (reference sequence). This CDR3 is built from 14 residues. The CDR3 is CASSLVGAAYEQYF. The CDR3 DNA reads TGTGCCAGCAGCTTAGTGGGAGCAGCTTACGAGCAGTACTTC. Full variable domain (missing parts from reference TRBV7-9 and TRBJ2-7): DTGVSQNPRHKITKRGQNVTFRCDPISEHNRLYWYRQTLGQGPEFLTYFQNEAQLEKSRLLSDRFSAERPKGSFSTLEIQRTEQGDSAMYLCASSLVGAAYEQYFGPGTRLTVT.

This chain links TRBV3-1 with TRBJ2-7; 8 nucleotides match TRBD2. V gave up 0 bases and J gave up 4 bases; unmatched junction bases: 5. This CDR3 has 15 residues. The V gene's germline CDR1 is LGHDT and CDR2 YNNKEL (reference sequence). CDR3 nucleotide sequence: TGTGCCAGCAGCCAAGAACTTCGGGGGGGGTACGAGCAGTACTTC. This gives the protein CASSQELRGGYEQYF.

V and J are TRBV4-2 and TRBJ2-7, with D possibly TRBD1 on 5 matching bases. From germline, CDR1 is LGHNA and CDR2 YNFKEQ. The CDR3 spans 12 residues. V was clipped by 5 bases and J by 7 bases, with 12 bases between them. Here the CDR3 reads CASSSGFVEQYF. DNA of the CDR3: TGTGCCAGCAGCTCAGGGTTTGTAGAGCAGTACTTC.

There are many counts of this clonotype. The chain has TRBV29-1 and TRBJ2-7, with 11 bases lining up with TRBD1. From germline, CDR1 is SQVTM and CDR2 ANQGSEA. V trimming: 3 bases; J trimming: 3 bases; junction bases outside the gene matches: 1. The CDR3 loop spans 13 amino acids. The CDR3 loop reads CSVDGTGGYEQYF. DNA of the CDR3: TGCAGCGTTGACGGGACAGGGGGCTACGAGCAGTACTTC.

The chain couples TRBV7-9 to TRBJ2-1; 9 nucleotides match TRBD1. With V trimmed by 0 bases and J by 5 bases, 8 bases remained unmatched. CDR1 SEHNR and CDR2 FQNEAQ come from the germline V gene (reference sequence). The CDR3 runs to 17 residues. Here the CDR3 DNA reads TGTGCCAGCAGCTTAGCGCCCCCGGGACAGGGACACAATGAGCAGTTCTTC. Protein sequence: CASSLAPPGQGHNEQFF.

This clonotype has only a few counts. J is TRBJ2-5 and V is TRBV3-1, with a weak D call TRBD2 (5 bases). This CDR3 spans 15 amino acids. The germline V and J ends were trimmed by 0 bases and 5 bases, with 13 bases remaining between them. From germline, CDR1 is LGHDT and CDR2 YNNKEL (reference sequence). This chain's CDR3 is CASSQDLGRGETQYF. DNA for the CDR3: TGTGCCAGCAGCCAAGATCTGGGGAGAGGTGAGACCCAGTACTTC.

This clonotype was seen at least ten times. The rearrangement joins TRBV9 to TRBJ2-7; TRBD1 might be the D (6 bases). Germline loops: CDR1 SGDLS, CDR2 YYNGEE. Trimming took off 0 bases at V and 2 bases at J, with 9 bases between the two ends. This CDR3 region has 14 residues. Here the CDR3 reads CASSVGQGTYEQYF. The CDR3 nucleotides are TGTGCCAGCAGCGTAGGGCAGGGGACCTACGAGCAGTACTTC.

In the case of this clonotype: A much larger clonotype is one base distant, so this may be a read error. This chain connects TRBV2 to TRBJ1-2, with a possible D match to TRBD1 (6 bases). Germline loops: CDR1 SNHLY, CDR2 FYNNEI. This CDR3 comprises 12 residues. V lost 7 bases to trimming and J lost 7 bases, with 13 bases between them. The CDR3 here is CASTERGLGYTF. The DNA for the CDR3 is TGTGCCAGCACCGAACGGGGGCTTGGCTACACCTTC.

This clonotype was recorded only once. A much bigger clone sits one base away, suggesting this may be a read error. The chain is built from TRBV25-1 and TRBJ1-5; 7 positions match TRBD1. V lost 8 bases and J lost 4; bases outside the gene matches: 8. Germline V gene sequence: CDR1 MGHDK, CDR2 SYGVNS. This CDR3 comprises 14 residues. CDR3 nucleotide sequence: TGTGCCAGCGCCGATACGGGACAGAATCAGCCCCAGCATTTT. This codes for CASADTGQNQPQHF.

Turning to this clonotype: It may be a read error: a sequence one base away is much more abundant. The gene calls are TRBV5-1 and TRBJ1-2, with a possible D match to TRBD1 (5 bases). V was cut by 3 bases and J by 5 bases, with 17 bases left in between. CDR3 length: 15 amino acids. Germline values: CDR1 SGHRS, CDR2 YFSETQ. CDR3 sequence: CASSSITAGTYGYTF. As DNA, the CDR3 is TGCGCCAGCAGCTCGATAACGGCAGGGACTTATGGCTACACCTTC. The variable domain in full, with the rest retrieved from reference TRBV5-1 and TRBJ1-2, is KAGVTQTPRYLIKTRGQQVTLSCSPISGHRSVSWYQQTPGQGLQFLFEYFSETQRNKGNFPGRFSGRQFSNSRSEMNVSTLELGDSALYLCASSSITAGTYGYTFGSGTRLTVV.

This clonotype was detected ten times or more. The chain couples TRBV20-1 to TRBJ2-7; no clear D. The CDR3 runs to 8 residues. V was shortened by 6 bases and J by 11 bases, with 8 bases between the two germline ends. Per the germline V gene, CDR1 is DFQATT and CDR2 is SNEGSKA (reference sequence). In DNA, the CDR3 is TGCAGTGCCGTAGGAAAGTACTTC. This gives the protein CSAVGKYF.

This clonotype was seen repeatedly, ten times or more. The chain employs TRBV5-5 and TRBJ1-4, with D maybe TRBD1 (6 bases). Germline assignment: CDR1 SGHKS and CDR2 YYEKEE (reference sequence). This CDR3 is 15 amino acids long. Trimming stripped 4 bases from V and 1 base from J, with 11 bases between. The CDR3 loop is CASSGGQGTNEKLFF. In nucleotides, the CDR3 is TGTGCCAGCAGCGGGGGACAAGGAACTAATGAAAAACTGTTTTTT.

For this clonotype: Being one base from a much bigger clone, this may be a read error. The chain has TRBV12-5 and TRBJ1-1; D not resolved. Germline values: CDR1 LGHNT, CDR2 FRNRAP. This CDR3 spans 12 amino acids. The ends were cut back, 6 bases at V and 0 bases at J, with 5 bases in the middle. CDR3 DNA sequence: TGTGCTAGTGGCGGGGTGAACACTGAAGCTTTCTTT. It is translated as CASGGVNTEAFF.

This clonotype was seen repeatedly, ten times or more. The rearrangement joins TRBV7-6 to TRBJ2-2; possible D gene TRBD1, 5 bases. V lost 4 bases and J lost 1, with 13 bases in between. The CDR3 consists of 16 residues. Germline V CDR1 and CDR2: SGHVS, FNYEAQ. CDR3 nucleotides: TGTGCCAGCAGCTCCTTTTGGACACTGAACACCGGGGAGCTGTTTTTT. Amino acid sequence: CASSSFWTLNTGELFF.

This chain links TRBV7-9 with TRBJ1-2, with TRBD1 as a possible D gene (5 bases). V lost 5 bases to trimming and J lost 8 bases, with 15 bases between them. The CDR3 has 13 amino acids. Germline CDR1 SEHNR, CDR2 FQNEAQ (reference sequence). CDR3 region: CASSPRGDGGYTF. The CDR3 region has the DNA TGTGCCAGCAGCCCCCGGGGGGATGGGGGCTACACCTTC.

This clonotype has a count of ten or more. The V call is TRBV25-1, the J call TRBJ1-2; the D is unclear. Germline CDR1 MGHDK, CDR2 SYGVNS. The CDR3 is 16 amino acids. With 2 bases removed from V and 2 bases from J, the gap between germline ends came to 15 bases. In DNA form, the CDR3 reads TGTGCCAGCAGTGAAACCTTCGACACCCTAAACTATGGCTACACCTTC. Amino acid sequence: CASSETFDTLNYGYTF.

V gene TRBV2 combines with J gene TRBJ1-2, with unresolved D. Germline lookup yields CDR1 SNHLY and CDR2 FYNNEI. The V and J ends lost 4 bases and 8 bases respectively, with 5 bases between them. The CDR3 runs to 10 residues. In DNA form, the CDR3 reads TGTGCCAGCAGTGCTATAGGCTACACCTTC. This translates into CASSAIGYTF.

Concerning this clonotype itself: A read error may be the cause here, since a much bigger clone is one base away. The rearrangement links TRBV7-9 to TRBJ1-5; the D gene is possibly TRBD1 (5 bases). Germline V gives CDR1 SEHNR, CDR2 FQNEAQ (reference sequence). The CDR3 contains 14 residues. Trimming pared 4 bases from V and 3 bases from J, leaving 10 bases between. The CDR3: CASSWVGVNQPQHF. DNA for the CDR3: TGTGCCAGCAGCTGGGTAGGGGTCAATCAGCCCCAGCATTTT.

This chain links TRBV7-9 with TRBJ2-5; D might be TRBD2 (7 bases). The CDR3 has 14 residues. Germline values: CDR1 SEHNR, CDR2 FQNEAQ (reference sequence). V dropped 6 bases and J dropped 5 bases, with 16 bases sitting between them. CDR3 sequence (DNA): TGTGCCAGCAGTTTGTCGGGGGGCAGTGAGACCCAGTACTTC. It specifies CASSLSGGSETQYF.

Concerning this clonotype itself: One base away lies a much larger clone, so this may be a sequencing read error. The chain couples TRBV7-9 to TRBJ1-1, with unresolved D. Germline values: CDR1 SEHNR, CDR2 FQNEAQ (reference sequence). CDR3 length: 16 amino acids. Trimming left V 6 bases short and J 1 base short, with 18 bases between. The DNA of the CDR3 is TGTGCCAGCAGTACACAACCCGGGAACACGAACACTGAAGCTTTCTTT. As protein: CASSTQPGNTNTEAFF. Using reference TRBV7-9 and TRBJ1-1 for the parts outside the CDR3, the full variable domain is DTGVSQNPRHKITKRGQNVTFRCDPISEHNRLYWYRQTLGQGPEFLTYFQNEAQLEKSRLLSDRFSAERPKGSFSTLEIQRTEQGDSAMYLCASSTQPGNTNTEAFFGQGTRLTVV.